This TCR beta chain was sequenced in a study of shared clonotypes between healthy human individuals. CDR3 length equals 16 residues. The trim removed 5 bases at V and 3 bases at J, leaving 8 bases unmatched. The germline V gene has CDR1 SGHRS and CDR2 YFSETQ. In this sample, this clone turned up a few times. Its antigen remains unidentified. Assay execution proceeded at the deep level. TCRdb's table, derived via immunoSEQ multiplex PCR, lists solely in-frame clones and lacks some. This table has approximately 250,000 clones, about 65% appearing once. General study points: The sharing of 4% to 5.5% of naive CD4 clonotypes was seen across a handful of donors.

The chain joins TRBV5-1 to TRBJ2-1, with 10 bases identical to TRBD2. This TCR came from a man aged 25-40 years in good health. Input material: memory CD4+ T cells sorted from blood. The subset: CD45RA-negative fraction. The CDR3 is CASSLAPSGSYNEQFF. The CDR3 DNA reads as TGCGCCAGCAGTCTGGCCCCTAGCGGGAGCTACAATGAGCAGTTCTTC.